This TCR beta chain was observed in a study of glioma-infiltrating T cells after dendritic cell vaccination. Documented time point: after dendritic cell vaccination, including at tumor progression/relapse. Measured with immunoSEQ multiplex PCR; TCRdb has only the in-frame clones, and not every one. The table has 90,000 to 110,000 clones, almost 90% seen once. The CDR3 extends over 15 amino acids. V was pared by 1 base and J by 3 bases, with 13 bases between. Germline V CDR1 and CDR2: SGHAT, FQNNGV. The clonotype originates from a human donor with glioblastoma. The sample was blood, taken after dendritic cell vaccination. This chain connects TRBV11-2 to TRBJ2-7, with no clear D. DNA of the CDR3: TGTGCCAGCAGCTTAGGGCCATATACCATCTACGAGCAGTACTTC. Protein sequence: CASSLGPYTIYEQYF.